One sample yielded the 21 T cell receptor beta chains listed below, sequenced in a study of blood T cell repertoires in COVID-19. Method: immunoSEQ multiplex PCR; TCRdb's copy keeps in-frame clones and lacks some. The sample lists more than 150,000 clones; approximately 80% were seen once. Sequenced material: peripheral blood. These receptors all stem from a woman older than 75 with COVID-19, enrolled during active disease.

The chain carries TRBV3-1 (or the pseudogene TRBV3-2) and TRBJ2-5; tentatively, D is TRBD2 (5 bases). Trimming left V 1 base short and J 5 bases short, with 17 bases between. The CDR3 has 16 residues. Germline V gives CDR1 LGHDT, CDR2 YNNKEL (reference sequence). CDR3 DNA sequence: TGTGCCAGCAGCCAAGTGTTTGGGAGCGGACGCGAGACCCAGTACTTC. It encodes CASSQVFGSGRETQYF.

The table lists this clone with a count of one. This rearrangement joins TRBV5-4 to TRBJ2-5; 9 bases map to TRBD2. The germline gives CDR1 SGHNT, CDR2 YYREEE (reference sequence). The trim removed 1 base at V and 5 bases at J, leaving 6 bases unmatched. The CDR3 length is 15 residues. The CDR3 here is CASSLPSGGQETQYF. CDR3 nucleotide sequence: TGTGCCAGCAGCTTGCCAAGCGGGGGGCAGGAGACCCAGTACTTC.

The chain uses TRBV11-2 and TRBJ2-7, with 10 bases fitting TRBD1. V shed 5 bases, J shed 2 bases, and the junction held 3 bases outside the gene matches. The germline V gene has CDR1 SGHAT and CDR2 FQNNGV. CDR3 size: 14 residues. CDR3 bases: TGTGCCAGCAGCCACGGGACAGGGGCCTACGAGCAGTACTTC. This codes for CASSHGTGAYEQYF.

The rearrangement links TRBV28 to TRBJ2-7, with D tentatively TRBD2 (5 bases). The V and J ends lost 0 bases and 6 bases respectively, with 12 bases between them. CDR3 size: 14 residues. Germline CDR1 MDHEN, CDR2 SYDVKM. The CDR3 reads CASSLWRASPEQYF. The CDR3 DNA reads as TGTGCCAGCAGTTTATGGCGGGCCTCGCCCGAGCAGTACTTC.

The chain couples TRBV27 to TRBJ2-1, with 14 bases matching TRBD2. CDR3 length equals 16 residues. With 3 bases clipped from V and 6 bases from J, the junction kept 4 bases outside the gene matches. Germline V gene lookup returns CDR1 MNHEY and CDR2 SMNVEV (reference sequence). The CDR3 sequence: CASSLTGTSGSNEQFF. The CDR3 DNA follows: TGTGCCAGCAGTTTGACCGGGACTAGCGGGAGCAATGAGCAGTTCTTC.

V usage is TRBV6-5 and J usage is TRBJ1-2; the D is unclear. The CDR3 runs to 14 residues. V was pared by 4 bases and J by 4 bases, with 13 bases between. Germline loops: CDR1 MNHEY, CDR2 SVGAGI. This CDR3 reads CASSSFSKLYGYTF. In DNA, the CDR3 is TGTGCCAGCAGTTCCTTTAGCAAACTCTATGGCTACACCTTC.

The genes are TRBV5-1 and TRBJ2-7; D is possibly TRBD2 (5 bases). The CDR3 has 16 residues. Germline CDR1 and CDR2: SGHRS and YFSETQ. The ends were cut back, 4 bases at V and 0 bases at J, with 17 bases in the middle. Written as DNA, the CDR3 is TGCGCCAGCAGCCCAATCGGACTTTCGAGCTCCTACGAGCAGTACTTC. Residues: CASSPIGLSSSYEQYF.

In this sample, this clone turned up once. The chain joins TRBV27 to TRBJ1-1, with 7 bases matching TRBD1. V lost 6 bases and J lost 4; bases outside the gene matches: 17. The CDR3 is made up of 17 amino acids. Germline lookup yields CDR1 MNHEY and CDR2 SMNVEV (reference sequence). CDR3 sequence (DNA): TGTGCCAGCAGACACAGACCTTGGACAGGCCCGTCCACTGAAGCTTTCTTT. It is translated as CASRHRPWTGPSTEAFF.

The sample holds a few counts of this clone. The V call is TRBV20-1, the J call TRBJ1-3, with unresolved D. Germline V CDR1 and CDR2: DFQATT, SNEGSKA (reference sequence). V was clipped by 3 bases and J by 1 base, with 13 bases between them. The length of the CDR3 is 15 residues. The CDR3: CSASQGGGSGNTIYF. DNA for the CDR3: TGCAGTGCTAGTCAAGGTGGAGGTTCTGGAAACACCATATATTTT.

V usage is TRBV15 and J usage is TRBJ2-7, with unresolved D. V gave up 3 bases and J gave up 7 bases, with 16 bases separating them. This CDR3 is built from 14 residues. CDR1 is LNHNV, CDR2 YYDKDF, per germline (reference sequence). The CDR3 spells CATSSGRSPGEQYF. The CDR3, as DNA: TGTGCCACCAGCAGCGGTCGGAGTCCGGGTGAGCAGTACTTC.

This chain uses TRBV4-2 with TRBJ2-7; 11 bases are shared with TRBD2. CDR3 length: 16 amino acids. The germline CDR1 and CDR2 sequences are LGHNA and YNFKEQ. The J segment lost 2 bases and the V segment lost 1 base, leaving 4 bases of the junction unmatched. The CDR3 DNA is TGTGCCAGCAGCCAAGGACTAGCGGGGACAGCCTACGAGCAGTACTTC. It translates to CASSQGLAGTAYEQYF.

This chain joins TRBV7-2 and TRBJ1-1, with 7 bases that match TRBD1. The germline CDR1 and CDR2 sequences are SGHTA and FQGNSA. This CDR3 contains 15 residues. V shed 4 bases and J 2 bases; nucleotides not matched to a gene: 7. The CDR3 protein is CASSSQTGVNTEAFF. The CDR3 DNA reads TGTGCCAGCAGCTCCCAAACAGGGGTTAACACTGAAGCTTTCTTT. Looking up the rest from reference TRBV7-2 and TRBJ1-1 gives the full variable domain: GAGVSQSPSNKVTEKGKDVELRCDPISGHTALYWYRQSLGQGLEFLIYFQGNSAPDKSGLPSDRFSAERTGGSVSTLTIQRTQQEDSAVYLCASSSQTGVNTEAFFGQGTRLTVV.

V is TRBV6-2 or TRBV6-3 and J is TRBJ2-7; D ambiguous. The CDR3 length is 14 residues. V lost 2 bases and J lost 0, with 8 bases in between. In germline, CDR1 is MNHEY, CDR2 SVGEGT. The CDR3 nucleotides read TGTGCCAGCAGTTACCACCGCTACTCCTACGAGCAGTACTTC. Protein product: CASSYHRYSYEQYF.

The chain combines TRBV6-5 with TRBJ2-1; the match to TRBD2 covers 7 bases. This CDR3 has 13 residues. Germline V gene lookup returns CDR1 MNHEY and CDR2 SVGAGI. With 5 bases clipped from V and 6 bases from J, the junction kept 4 bases outside the gene matches. The CDR3 region has the DNA TGTGCCAGCAGTAACCCGGGGGGCAATGAGCAGTTCTTC. It translates to CASSNPGGNEQFF.

The V and J genes are TRBV12-3 or TRBV12-4 and TRBJ1-2; D gene ambiguous. Trimming took off 8 bases at V and 4 bases at J, with 11 bases between the two ends. The CDR3 totals 12 residues. The CDR3 coding sequence is TGTGCCAGCTCCCCCACCGGCTATGGCTACACCTTC. Translated, it gives CASSPTGYGYTF.

The chain employs TRBV28 and TRBJ1-4; D not resolved. V was trimmed by 6 bases and J by 5 bases, leaving 13 bases between them. The CDR3 has 14 residues. Germline-derived CDR1 and CDR2 are MDHEN and SYDVKM. The CDR3 protein is CASSTRTGNEKLFF. The CDR3 DNA follows: TGTGCCAGCAGCACCCGGACGGGGAATGAAAAACTGTTTTTT.

The chain has TRBV24-1 and TRBJ2-1, with D possibly being TRBD2 (5 bases). CDR1 is KGHDR, CDR2 SFDVKD, per germline. The CDR3 covers 15 residues. Trimming took off 9 bases at V and 5 bases at J, with 19 bases between the two ends. The CDR3 sequence: CATASGKNENNEQFF. The CDR3 DNA is TGTGCCACCGCTTCGGGGAAAAATGAAAACAATGAGCAGTTCTTC.

V usage is TRBV3-1 (or the pseudogene TRBV3-2) and J usage is TRBJ1-1, with D hard to call. Germline CDR1 reads LGHDT; CDR2 reads YNNKEL (reference sequence). The CDR3 contains 11 residues. V was trimmed by 1 base and J by 7 bases, leaving 4 bases between them. The CDR3 DNA reads TGTGCCAGCAGCCAAGCGAGTGAAGCTTTCTTT. As protein: CASSQASEAFF.

This chain connects TRBV7-2 to TRBJ2-4, with D maybe TRBD1 (6 bases). Germline values: CDR1 SGHTA, CDR2 FQGNSA. The CDR3 consists of 14 residues. V lost 4 bases and J 6 bases, leaving 13 bases between the germline ends. CDR3 bases: TGTGCCAGCAGCTGGATCGGACAGCCAAACATTCAGTACTTC. Translated, it gives CASSWIGQPNIQYF.

The chain is built from TRBV2 and TRBJ1-1; D not certain. Germline lookup yields CDR1 SNHLY and CDR2 FYNNEI. The CDR3 runs to 13 residues. Trimming shortened V by 6 bases and J by 0 bases, and 8 bases separated the two germline ends. The CDR3: CASRGGMNTEAFF. The CDR3 region has the DNA TGTGCCAGCAGGGGAGGTATGAACACTGAAGCTTTCTTT.

This chain joins TRBV28 and TRBJ2-1; a possible D gene is TRBD2 (6 bases). Germline V gives CDR1 MDHEN, CDR2 SYDVKM. This CDR3 has 17 amino acids. Trimming stripped 2 bases from V and 7 bases from J, with 21 bases between. CDR3 in amino acids: CASSLGAWRGRGNEQFF. The DNA for the CDR3 is TGTGCCAGCAGTTTAGGGGCGTGGCGGGGCCGTGGTAATGAGCAGTTCTTC.